This T cell receptor (beta chain) was found in a study of human T cells and chemical hapten exposure. About the study: While the approximately 25-week study was under way, patients received diphenylcyclopropenone on the scalp every week.

TCRdb redid the calling of the RACE reads with MiXCR, one entry per CDR3 protein. The repertoire includes under 100,000 distinct CDR3 sequences, 8.5% to 9% of them detected once, and just over 2.5% sits in the top ten. The time point was: pre-sensitization, week 0. The treatment: therapeutic diphenylcyclopropenone sensitization with weekly scalp DPC. Study results and limitations: Expanded TCR sets contained significantly more large CDR3 similarity clusters than controls.

Per the germline V gene, CDR1 is MNHEY and CDR2 is SVGEGT. The CDR3 has 11 residues. V lost 6 bases, J lost 11 bases, and 13 bases lay in between. This clonotype was observed at least ten times. Its target is not known. Material: whole blood, obtained in connection with sensitization to the hapten diphenylcyclopropenone (DPC). The rearrangement links TRBV6-2 or TRBV6-3 to TRBJ1-1; D possibly corresponds to TRBD1 (5 bases). This clonotype was obtained from a man aged 40-50 years with alopecia areata. Some clones in this sample may be carry-over from other donors' samples. DNA of the CDR3: TGTGCCAGCAGCCAAGGGGTTGAGGCTTTCTTT. Amino acid sequence: CASSQGVEAFF.